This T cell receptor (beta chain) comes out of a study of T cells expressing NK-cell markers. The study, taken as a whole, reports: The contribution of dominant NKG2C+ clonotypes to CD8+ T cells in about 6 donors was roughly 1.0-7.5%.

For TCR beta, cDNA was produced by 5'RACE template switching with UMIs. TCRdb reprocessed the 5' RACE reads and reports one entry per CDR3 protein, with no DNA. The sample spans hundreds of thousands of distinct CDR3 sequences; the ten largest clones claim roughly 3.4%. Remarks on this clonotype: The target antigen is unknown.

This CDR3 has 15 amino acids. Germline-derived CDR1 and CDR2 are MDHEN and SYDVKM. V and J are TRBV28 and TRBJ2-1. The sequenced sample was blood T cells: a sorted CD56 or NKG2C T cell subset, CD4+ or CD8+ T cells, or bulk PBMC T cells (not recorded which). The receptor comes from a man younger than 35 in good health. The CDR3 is CASSLLQGFYNEQFF.